The 25 T cell receptor beta chains below come from one sample, sequenced in a study of identical twins. TCRdb re-analysed the 5' RACE reads in MiXCR, keeping a single row per CDR3 protein. The sample contains under 250,000 distinct CDR3 sequences, about 12% of which appear only once. These data also formed part of another study, on yellow fever vaccine responses in identical twins.

Sample: memory (CD45RO+) T cells sorted from blood. The receptors were gathered from a woman aged 18-30 years in good health.

This clonotype was seen a handful of times. The chain uses TRBV4-2 and TRBJ2-7, with 10 positions matching TRBD1. V lost 1 base and J lost 4; bases outside the gene matches: 4. The CDR3 runs to 15 residues. Germline CDR1 LGHNA, CDR2 YNFKEQ. CDR3: CASSQVGQGVYEQYF. The CDR3 DNA reads as TGTGCCAGCAGCCAAGTAGGACAGGGGGTATACGAGCAGTACTTC.

Only a few counts were recorded for this clonotype. This rearrangement joins TRBV20-1 to TRBJ2-7; a weak D match, TRBD2 (6 bases). With 4 bases removed from V and 2 bases from J, the gap between germline ends came to 15 bases. The CDR3 consists of 14 residues. The V gene's germline CDR1 is DFQATT and CDR2 SNEGSKA (reference sequence). CDR3 in amino acids: CSATSWDSAYEQYF. CDR3 DNA: TGCAGTGCTACCTCCTGGGACTCCGCCTACGAGCAGTACTTC.

The chain uses TRBV6-5 and TRBJ2-5, with 9 bases fitting TRBD1. V lost 0 bases to trimming and J lost 3 bases; unmatched junction nucleotides: 5. This CDR3 comprises 16 residues. CDR1 and CDR2 (germline): MNHEY, SVGAGI. CDR3 coding DNA: TGTGCCAGCAGTTACTCTCCGGGACAGGGAAAAGAGACCCAGTACTTC. Translated, it gives CASSYSPGQGKETQYF.

There are many counts of this clonotype. The chain carries TRBV27 and TRBJ2-3; a possible D gene is TRBD1 (5 bases). Between the trimmed V and J ends, which lost 10 bases and 0 bases, there was a span of 11 bases. The CDR3 has 13 residues. Germline V gene sequence: CDR1 MNHEY, CDR2 SMNVEV (reference sequence). CDR3 sequence: CATPTVSTDTQYF. The CDR3 nucleotides are TGTGCCACACCGACAGTTAGCACAGATACGCAGTATTTT.

The V call is TRBV5-1, the J call TRBJ2-7, with 8 bases matching TRBD2. The CDR3 is made up of 13 amino acids. Germline-derived CDR1 and CDR2 are SGHRS and YFSETQ. The V and J ends lost 7 bases and 2 bases, in that order; junction bases with no gene match: 5. In nucleotides, the CDR3 is TGCGCCAGCGATACTAGCGGAACCTACGAGCAGTACTTC. Translated: CASDTSGTYEQYF.

The chain combines TRBV28 with TRBJ2-5; D not certain. Germline CDR1 and CDR2: MDHEN and SYDVKM. Trimming took 5 bases from V and 4 from J, leaving 5 bases between them. CDR3 length: 11 amino acids. CDR3 bases: TGTGCCAGCAGTGAAGTAGAGACCCAGTACTTC. Translation: CASSEVETQYF.

A few counts support this clonotype. V gene TRBV20-1 combines with J gene TRBJ1-1, with 7 bases fitting TRBD1. This CDR3 has 14 amino acids. V shed 1 base and J 6 bases; nucleotides not matched to a gene: 8. CDR1 and CDR2 from the germline V gene are DFQATT and SNEGSKA (reference sequence). The CDR3 here is CSARGDSPRAEAFF. As DNA, the CDR3 is TGCAGTGCTAGAGGGGACAGCCCACGCGCTGAAGCTTTCTTT.

The V gene is TRBV11-2, the J gene TRBJ2-2; 13 nucleotides match TRBD2. The CDR3 sequence is 16 residues long. Germline lookup yields CDR1 SGHAT and CDR2 FQNNGV. Losses at the gene ends were 4 bases for V and 7 bases for J; bases not matched to a gene: 6. The CDR3 loop is CASSSGLAGSNGELFF. The CDR3 nucleotides read TGTGCCAGCAGCTCGGGACTAGCGGGATCGAACGGGGAGCTGTTTTTT.

This clonotype was counted only a few times. The gene calls are TRBV12-3 or TRBV12-4 and TRBJ2-7; maybe TRBD1 (6 bases). V lost 6 bases and J lost 4, with 13 bases in between. CDR3 size: 13 residues. The CDR3 DNA reads TGTGCCAGCAGCGAACAGGGTTATTACGAGCAGTACTTC. Residues: CASSEQGYYEQYF.

This clonotype was detected many times. The V gene is TRBV20-1, the J gene TRBJ1-6; TRBD1 aligns across 7 bases. Trimming removed 5 bases from V and 7 bases from J; junction bases left unmatched: 8. This CDR3 has 14 amino acids. Per the germline V gene, CDR1 is DFQATT and CDR2 is SNEGSKA (reference sequence). In DNA, the CDR3 is TGCAGTGCTCAACCGCGACAGGGCAATTCACCCCTCCACTTT. Translated: CSAQPRQGNSPLHF.

This clonotype came up many times. This chain links TRBV9 with TRBJ2-5; a weak D match, TRBD1 (6 bases). The CDR3 has 15 amino acids. Germline CDR1 is SGDLS and CDR2 is YYNGEE. Trimming left V 3 bases short and J 4 bases short, with 16 bases between. In DNA, the CDR3 is TGTGCCAGCAGCGCCGAAAGCAGGGGATCAGAGACCCAGTACTTC. Its protein is CASSAESRGSETQYF.

The CDR3 sequence: CASSQGSSSGRETQYF. CDR3 nucleotides: TGTGCCAGCAGCCAAGGCTCGTCTAGCGGGCGGGAGACCCAGTACTTC. The rearrangement uses TRBV3-1 and TRBJ2-5, with TRBD2 matching over 8 bases. The germline gives CDR1 LGHDT, CDR2 YNNKEL (reference sequence). The CDR3 runs to 16 residues. V shed 1 base and J 5 bases; nucleotides not matched to a gene: 9.

Only a few counts were recorded for this clonotype. The rearrangement uses TRBV7-3 and TRBJ1-1; the D is unclear. Germline CDR1 and CDR2: SGHTA and FQGTGA. The CDR3 covers 13 residues. Trimming left V 5 bases short and J 1 base short, with 8 bases between. In DNA form, the CDR3 reads TGTGCCAGCAGCATTAAGAGGAACACTGAAGCTTTCTTT. This encodes CASSIKRNTEAFF.

The rearrangement uses TRBV20-1 and TRBJ2-5; 10 positions match TRBD1. The CDR3 loop spans 15 amino acids. The germline V gene encodes CDR1 DFQATT and CDR2 SNEGSKA (reference sequence). J lost 5 bases, V lost 2 bases, and 8 bases had no gene match. Here the CDR3 DNA reads TGCAGTGCTAGACCGGGACAGGGGAGTTTTGAGACCCAGTACTTC. Its translation is CSARPGQGSFETQYF.

This clonotype appeared many times. V gene TRBV6-5 combines with J gene TRBJ2-2; 7 positions agree with TRBD1. CDR1 MNHEY and CDR2 SVGAGI come from the germline V gene. After removal of 2 bases from V and 3 bases from J, the junction contained 3 bases not matched to a gene. There are 15 residues in the CDR3. Written as DNA, the CDR3 is TGTGCCAGCAGTTACACGGGACAGTACACCGGGGAGCTGTTTTTT. This encodes CASSYTGQYTGELFF.

The V gene is TRBV14, the J gene TRBJ2-7; TRBD1 might be the D (6 bases). The CDR3 runs to 15 residues. V was clipped by 4 bases and J by 6 bases, with 19 bases between them. Germline-derived CDR1 and CDR2 are SGHDN and FVKESK. CDR3 nucleotide sequence: TGTGCCAGCAGCCTAGGGACATTGAAAAGCCGCGAGCAGTACTTC. Protein: CASSLGTLKSREQYF. The full variable domain, its missing parts supplied by reference TRBV14 and TRBJ2-7, is EAGVTQFPSHSVIEKGQTVTLRCDPISGHDNLYWYRRVMGKEIKFLLHFVKESKQDESGMPNNRFLAERTGGTYSTLKVQPAELEDSGVYFCASSLGTLKSREQYFGPGTRLTVT.

The chain joins TRBV24-1 to TRBJ2-1, with 8 bases that match TRBD2. This CDR3 comprises 18 residues. Germline CDR1 KGHDR, CDR2 SFDVKD. The trim removed 4 bases at V and 6 bases at J, leaving 16 bases unmatched. CDR3 sequence: CATSEARRDRGGRNEQFF. In DNA, the CDR3 is TGTGCCACCAGTGAGGCGCGGAGAGATCGGGGGGGACGCAATGAGCAGTTCTTC.

This clonotype came up a few times. The rearrangement links TRBV4-1 to TRBJ2-5, with D maybe TRBD2 (6 bases). Trimming cost V 1 base and J 4 bases, with 7 bases left between them. The germline V gene encodes CDR1 MGHRA and CDR2 YSYEKL. This CDR3 region has 13 residues. CDR3 protein: CASSQGGTETQYF. The CDR3, as DNA: TGCGCCAGCAGCCAAGGCGGGACAGAGACCCAGTACTTC.

V usage is TRBV15 and J usage is TRBJ2-7; possible D gene TRBD1, 5 bases. Per germline, CDR1 LNHNV and CDR2 YYDKDF (reference sequence). CDR3 length: 15 residues. Deletions cut 3 bases from V and 3 bases from J, with 15 bases between. CDR3 nucleotide sequence: TGTGCCACCAGCAGGAGTAGCCAGGGCGACTACGAGCAGTACTTC. Its translation: CATSRSSQGDYEQYF.

This clonotype was picked up many times. The chain uses TRBV15 and TRBJ2-2; D tentatively fits TRBD1 or TRBD2 (7 bases each). The CDR3 runs 15 residues. The germline CDR1 and CDR2 sequences are LNHNV and YYDKDF (reference sequence). V was cut by 0 bases and J by 6 bases, with 11 bases left in between. The CDR3 region is CATSRDRGGAGELFF. The CDR3 DNA sequence: TGTGCCACCAGCAGAGACAGGGGGGGGGCCGGGGAGCTGTTTTTT.

In its sample, this clonotype was seen once. The V call is TRBV7-6, the J call TRBJ2-7; 10 bases align to TRBD2. This CDR3 has 17 residues. Trimming took 1 base from V and 3 from J; bases not matched to a gene: 9. CDR1 and CDR2 (germline): SGHVS, FNYEAQ. The CDR3 region has the DNA TGTGCCAGCAGCTTAGTCCAAGCGGGAGGGACGTACTACGAGCAGTACTTC. Translating gives CASSLVQAGGTYYEQYF. The full variable domain, its missing parts supplied by reference TRBV7-6 and TRBJ2-7, is GAGVSQSPRYKVTKRGQDVALRCDPISGHVSLYWYRQALGQGPEFLTYFNYEAQQDKSGLPNDRFSAERPEGSISTLTIQRTEQRDSAMYRCASSLVQAGGTYYEQYFGPGTRLTVT.

This clonotype was recorded a few times. The V and J genes are TRBV5-1 and TRBJ2-3; a possible D gene is TRBD2 (6 bases). The V end lost 2 bases, the J end lost 0 bases, and 10 bases lay between the germline ends. The CDR3 length is 15 residues. Germline CDR1 and CDR2: SGHRS and YFSETQ. The DNA of the CDR3 is TGCGCCAGCAGCTTCACTAGCAAAAGCACAGATACGCAGTATTTT. It encodes CASSFTSKSTDTQYF.

This clonotype was seen at least ten times. This rearrangement joins TRBV7-9 to TRBJ2-1, with a possible D match to TRBD2 (6 bases). V lost 1 base and J 9 bases, leaving 10 bases between the germline ends. Germline V CDR1 and CDR2: SEHNR, FQNEAQ (reference sequence). The CDR3 sequence is 13 residues long. The CDR3 reads CASSLGEASEQFF. CDR3 sequence (DNA): TGTGCCAGCAGCTTAGGGGAGGCTAGTGAGCAGTTCTTC.

The chain employs TRBV28 and TRBJ2-2; no firm D call. Deletions cut 5 bases from V and 7 bases from J, with 8 bases between. CDR1 MDHEN and CDR2 SYDVKM come from the germline V gene. CDR3 size: 12 residues. The CDR3 DNA is TGTGCCAGCAGTCAGAGGAACGGGGAGCTGTTTTTT. It specifies CASSQRNGELFF. Full variable domain (rest looked up from reference TRBV28 and TRBJ2-2): DVKVTQSSRYLVKRTGEKVFLECVQDMDHENMFWYRQDPGLGLRLIYFSYDVKMKEKGDIPEGYSVSREKKERFSLILESASTNQTSMYLCASSQRNGELFFGEGSRLTVL.

In its sample, this clonotype was seen many times. This CDR3 is CASSLGNYEQYF. The CDR3 DNA sequence: TGTGCCAGCAGCTTAGGGAACTACGAGCAGTACTTC. The chain is built from TRBV11-2 and TRBJ2-7; D is ambiguous. Trimming shortened V by 1 base and J by 3 bases, and 4 bases separated the two germline ends. CDR3 length: 12 residues. Germline V lookup: CDR1 SGHAT, CDR2 FQNNGV.